These T cell receptor beta chains were read from a single sample in a study of human thymus T cells. Assay used: immunoSEQ multiplex PCR; TCRdb lists only in-frame clones, some missing. This table holds about 78,000 clones, approximately 97% found once. Sequencing used thymus tissue. Every receptor here comes from a boy in the first two years of life with a congenital heart defect but otherwise immunologically healthy. The CDR3 runs from the conserved cysteine through the conserved F or W. The D gene is left open where the match is weak. Clone size is shown for a subset of rows, as once, few, many or a class of expanded clone.

CASSIWGTEEVYGYTF	TGTGCCAGTAGTATCTGGGGGACAGAAGAGGTCTATGGCTACACCTTC	-	TRBD1	TRBV19	TRBJ1-2
CASIPTGTGNTIYF	TGTGCCAGCATACCCACCGGGACAGGAAACACCATATATTTT	-	-	TRBV6-5	TRBJ1-3
CSAGRGGPSYEQYF	TGCAGCGCCGGAAGGGGGGGGCCCTCCTACGAGCAGTACTTC	once	-	TRBV29-1	TRBJ2-7
CASSVLGQGNTEAFF	TGTGCCAGCAGCGTATTAGGACAGGGGAACACTGAAGCTTTCTTT	-	TRBD1	TRBV9	TRBJ1-1
CASSFNRPDTEAFF	TGTGCCAGCAGCTTTAACCGACCGGACACTGAAGCTTTCTTT	-	-	TRBV5-8	TRBJ1-1
CASSLRTNTEAFF	TGCGCCAGCAGCTTGAGGACAAACACTGAAGCTTTCTTT	-	-	TRBV5-1	TRBJ1-1
CASSERGFLNTEAFF	TGCGCCAGCAGTGAGAGGGGATTTTTGAACACTGAAGCTTTCTTT	-	-	TRBV10-1	TRBJ1-1
CASSLRGSGNTIYF	TGTGCCAGCAGTTTACGGGGGTCGGGAAACACCATATATTTT	once	-	TRBV27	TRBJ1-3
CASGGTGSVIPYEQYF	TGTGCCAGCGGCGGGACAGGGTCCGTTATACCCTACGAGCAGTACTTC	-	TRBD1	TRBV27	TRBJ2-7
CASTGAQGETQYF	TGCGCCAGCACAGGGGCCCAGGGGGAGACCCAGTACTTC	-	-	TRBV5-1	TRBJ2-5
CAWGDMGEKLFF	TGTGCCTGGGGTGACATGGGGGAAAAACTGTTTTTT	once	-	TRBV30	TRBJ1-4
CASSHGGTEAFF	TGTGCCAGTAGTCATGGTGGCACTGAAGCTTTCTTT	-	-	TRBV19	TRBJ1-1
CASSQMDDCPYNEQFF	TGCGCCAGCAGCCAGATGGATGACTGCCCCTACAATGAGCAGTTCTTC	-	-	TRBV4-1	TRBJ2-1
CASSLRTSGSRDEQFF	TGTGCCAGCAGTTTAAGGACTAGCGGGAGTAGAGATGAGCAGTTCTTC	-	TRBD2	TRBV27	TRBJ2-1
CAWRGAPSTDTQYF	TGTGCCTGGAGGGGGGCCCCTAGCACAGATACGCAGTATTTT	-	-	TRBV30	TRBJ2-3
CASSYRGSNQPQHF	TGTGCCAGCAGTTACAGGGGTAGCAATCAGCCCCAGCATTTT	-	TRBD1	TRBV5-6	TRBJ1-5
CASSPLIVQREGADTQYF	TGTGCCAGCAGCCCCCTCATAGTACAGCGGGAGGGGGCAGATACGCAGTATTTT	once	TRBD2	TRBV14	TRBJ2-3
CPQGREAMNTEAFF	TGCCCCCAGGGGCGGGAGGCAATGAACACTGAAGCTTTCTTT	-	-	TRBV5-1	TRBJ1-1
CASGPGENTEAFF	TGTGCCAGCGGGCCCGGAGAGAACACTGAAGCTTTCTTT	-	-	TRBV6-6	TRBJ1-1
CASSLKGLSGGSYEQYF	TGCGCCAGCAGCTTAAAGGGGCTTAGCGGGGGGTCCTACGAGCAGTACTTC	-	TRBD2	TRBV5-1	TRBJ2-7
CASSQYLRPTDTQYF	TGTGCCAGCAGCCAATACTTGAGACCCACAGATACGCAGTATTTT	-	-	TRBV7-2	TRBJ2-3
CASSLGTGGPSYEQYF	TGCGCCAGCAGCCTCGGGACAGGGGGCCCCTCCTACGAGCAGTACTTC	-	TRBD1	TRBV5-1	TRBJ2-7
CASSLSHRGHISKTTDTQYF	TGTGCCAGCAGTTTATCGCACAGGGGGCATATTTCGAAAACCACAGATACGCAGTATTTT	once	TRBD1	TRBV27	TRBJ2-3
CATGVKRHTQYF	TGTGCCACCGGGGTAAAGCGGCATACGCAGTATTTT	-	-	TRBV15	TRBJ2-3
CASSFATADGYTF	TGCGCCAGCAGCTTCGCGACAGCCGATGGCTACACCTTC	-	-	TRBV5-1	TRBJ1-2
CASSLPRANEQFF	TGTGCCAGCAGTTTACCCAGAGCGAATGAGCAGTTCTTC	-	-	TRBV27	TRBJ2-1
CASGHTDTQYF	TGTGCCAGCGGACACACAGATACGCAGTATTTT	-	-	TRBV4-2	TRBJ2-3
CASSLAAREGTQYF	TGCGCCAGCAGCTTGGCCGCCCGGGAGGGTACGCAGTATTTT	-	TRBD2	TRBV5-1	TRBJ2-3
CAWSVSVGQGTGEQYF	TGTGCCTGGAGTGTATCCGTCGGGCAGGGGACGGGCGAGCAGTACTTC	-	-	TRBV30	TRBJ2-7
CAIATVMNTEAFF	TGTGCCATAGCGACAGTCATGAACACTGAAGCTTTCTTT	-	-	TRBV6-1	TRBJ1-1
CATSRDRENTEAFF	TGTGCCACCAGCAGGGACAGGGAGAACACTGAAGCTTTCTTT	-	TRBD1	TRBV15	TRBJ1-1
CASSLGSTDTQYF	TGCGCCAGCAGCTTGGGGAGCACAGATACGCAGTATTTT	-	-	TRBV5-1	TRBJ2-3
CASSFIGGYTEAFF	TGTGCCAGCAGTTTCATAGGGGGGTACACTGAAGCTTTCTTT	-	-	TRBV14	TRBJ1-1
CASSLIGPYVSGYTF	TGTGCCAGCTCACTTATCGGACCCTACGTGAGTGGCTACACCTTC	-	-	TRBV18	TRBJ1-2
CASSLRQGNINEQFF	TGTGCCAGCAGCTTAAGGCAGGGAAACATCAATGAGCAGTTCTTC	-	-	TRBV11-2	TRBJ2-1
CASSQDSSGHRGRPYGYTF	TGTGCCAGCAGCCAAGACTCCAGCGGTCACAGGGGCCGGCCCTATGGCTACACCTTC	-	TRBD1	TRBV4-2	TRBJ1-2
CASSTDRGLERYTF	TGCGCCAGCAGCACGGACAGGGGGCTAGAACGCTACACCTTC	once	TRBD1	TRBV10-2	TRBJ1-2
CSASPFGEQFF	TGCAGTGCTAGCCCTTTCGGTGAGCAGTTCTTC	-	-	TRBV20-1	TRBJ2-1
CASSAGQGIYEQYF	TGTGCCAGCAGTGCGGGACAGGGGATCTACGAGCAGTACTTC	-	TRBD1	TRBV6-1	TRBJ2-7
CASSLCRRPRWTSGRGGPSNEQFF	TGTGCCAGCAGTTTATGTCGCCGCCCCCGTTGGACTAGCGGGAGGGGAGGCCCAAGCAATGAGCAGTTCTTC	-	TRBD2	TRBV28	TRBJ2-1
CAISAASIIRGGDGGYTF	TGTGCCATCAGTGCGGCTTCGATAATTAGGGGAGGTGATGGTGGCTACACCTTC	-	-	TRBV10-3	TRBJ1-2
CASSLLIPSSGELFF	TGTGCCAGCAGTTTATTAATCCCATCCTCCGGGGAGCTGTTTTTT	-	-	TRBV28	TRBJ2-2
CASSQQSDEQYF	TGTGCCAGCAGTCAGCAATCCGACGAGCAGTACTTC	-	-	TRBV6-6	TRBJ2-7
CASSLGGGEKLFF	TGTGCCAGCAGCTTAGGGGGAGGTGAAAAACTGTTTTTT	-	-	TRBV11-2	TRBJ1-4
CASSTPGQLLDSFDYEQYF	TGTGCCAGCAGCACCCCAGGACAGCTCTTAGACTCCTTCGATTACGAGCAGTACTTC	-	-	TRBV21-1	TRBJ2-7
CASSSTRAGRNTQYF	TGCGCCAGCAGCTCCACGCGGGCAGGGAGGAATACGCAGTATTTT	-	-	TRBV4-1	TRBJ2-3
CASSSSGGRHGYTF	TGTGCCAGCAGTTCCTCGGGGGGCAGGCATGGCTACACCTTC	-	-	TRBV27	TRBJ1-2
CASGLYFGVPSYEQYF	TGTGCTAGTGGTTTGTATTTTGGCGTACCTTCCTACGAGCAGTACTTC	-	-	TRBV12-5	TRBJ2-7
CASGRLAGEGTDTQYF	TGCGCCAGCGGCCGACTAGCGGGAGAAGGCACAGATACGCAGTATTTT	-	TRBD2	TRBV10-2	TRBJ2-3
CASSLEGSSYNEQFF	TGTGCCAGCAGCTTAGAGGGCAGCTCCTACAATGAGCAGTTCTTC	-	-	TRBV11-2	TRBJ2-1